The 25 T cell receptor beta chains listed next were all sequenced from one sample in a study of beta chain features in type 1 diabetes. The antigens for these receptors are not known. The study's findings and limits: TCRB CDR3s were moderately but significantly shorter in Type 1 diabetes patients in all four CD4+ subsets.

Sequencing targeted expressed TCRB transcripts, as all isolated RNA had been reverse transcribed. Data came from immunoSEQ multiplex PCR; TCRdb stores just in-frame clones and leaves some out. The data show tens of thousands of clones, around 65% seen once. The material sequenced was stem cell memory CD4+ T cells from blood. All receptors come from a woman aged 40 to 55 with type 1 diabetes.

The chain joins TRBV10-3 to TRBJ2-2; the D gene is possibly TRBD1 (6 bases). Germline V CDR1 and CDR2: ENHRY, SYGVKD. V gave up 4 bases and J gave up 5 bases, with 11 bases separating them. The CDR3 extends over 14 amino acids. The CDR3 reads CAISGRTDTGELFF. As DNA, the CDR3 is TGTGCCATCAGTGGGAGGACAGATACCGGGGAGCTGTTTTTT.

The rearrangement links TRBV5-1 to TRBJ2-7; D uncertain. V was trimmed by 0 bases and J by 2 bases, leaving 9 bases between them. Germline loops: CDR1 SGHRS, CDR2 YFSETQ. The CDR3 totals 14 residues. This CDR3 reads CASSLVPGAYEQYF. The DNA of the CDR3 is TGCGCCAGCAGCTTGGTGCCCGGAGCCTACGAGCAGTACTTC.

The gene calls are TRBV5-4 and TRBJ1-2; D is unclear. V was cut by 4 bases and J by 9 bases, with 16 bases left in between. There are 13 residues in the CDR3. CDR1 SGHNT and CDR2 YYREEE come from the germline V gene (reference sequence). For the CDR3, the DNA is TGTGCCAGCAGCCCCGGGGAGGGTCCGAGCTACACCTTC. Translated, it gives CASSPGEGPSYTF.

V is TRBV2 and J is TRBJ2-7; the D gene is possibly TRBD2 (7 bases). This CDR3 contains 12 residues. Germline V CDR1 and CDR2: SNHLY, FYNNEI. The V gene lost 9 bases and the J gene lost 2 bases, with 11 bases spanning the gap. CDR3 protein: CARGGQAYEQYF. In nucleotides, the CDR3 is TGTGCCAGGGGGGGGCAGGCCTACGAGCAGTACTTC.

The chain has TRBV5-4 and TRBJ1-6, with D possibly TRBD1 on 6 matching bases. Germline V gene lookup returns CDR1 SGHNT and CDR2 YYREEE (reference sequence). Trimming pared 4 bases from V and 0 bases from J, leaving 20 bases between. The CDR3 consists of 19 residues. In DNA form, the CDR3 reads TGTGCCAGCAGCCAAGCGGGGGGCCCACTAAGCTCCTATAATTCACCCCTCCACTTT. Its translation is CASSQAGGPLSSYNSPLHF. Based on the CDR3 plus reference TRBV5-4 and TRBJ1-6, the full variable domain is ETGVTQSPTHLIKTRGQQVTLRCSSQSGHNTVSWYQQALGQGPQFIFQYYREEENGRGNFPPRFSGLQFPNYSSELNVNALELDDSALYLCASSQAGGPLSSYNSPLHFGNGTRLTVT.

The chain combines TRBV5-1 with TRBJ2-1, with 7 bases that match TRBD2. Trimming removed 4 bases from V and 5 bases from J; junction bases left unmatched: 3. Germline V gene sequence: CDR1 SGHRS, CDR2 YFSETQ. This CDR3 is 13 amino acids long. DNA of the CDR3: TGCGCCAGCAGCCCCGGGACTAACAATGAGCAGTTCTTC. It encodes CASSPGTNNEQFF.

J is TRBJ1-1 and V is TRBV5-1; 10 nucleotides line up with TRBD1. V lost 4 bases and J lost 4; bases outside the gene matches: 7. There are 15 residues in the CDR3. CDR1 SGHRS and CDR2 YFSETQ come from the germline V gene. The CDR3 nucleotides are TGCGCCAGCAGCACCGGGACAGGGGCAGGCACTGAAGCTTTCTTT. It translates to CASSTGTGAGTEAFF.

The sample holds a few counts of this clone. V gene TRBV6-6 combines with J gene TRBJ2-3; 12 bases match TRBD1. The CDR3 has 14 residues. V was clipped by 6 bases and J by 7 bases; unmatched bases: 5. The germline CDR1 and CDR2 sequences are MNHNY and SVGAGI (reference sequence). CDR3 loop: CASRPGQGANTQYF. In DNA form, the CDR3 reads TGTGCCAGCAGACCGGGACAGGGGGCCAATACGCAGTATTTT.

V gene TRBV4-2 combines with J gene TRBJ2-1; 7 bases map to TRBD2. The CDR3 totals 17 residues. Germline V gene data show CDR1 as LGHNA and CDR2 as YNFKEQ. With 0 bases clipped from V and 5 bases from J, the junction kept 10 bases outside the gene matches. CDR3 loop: CASSQDLATSSDNEQFF. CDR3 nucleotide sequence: TGTGCCAGCAGCCAAGATCTAGCGACTAGCAGTGACAATGAGCAGTTCTTC.

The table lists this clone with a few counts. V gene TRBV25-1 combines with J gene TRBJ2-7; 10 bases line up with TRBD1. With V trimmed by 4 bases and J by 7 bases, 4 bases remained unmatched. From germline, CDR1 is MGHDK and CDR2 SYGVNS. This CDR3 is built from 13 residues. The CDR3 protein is CASSVRDRGEQYF. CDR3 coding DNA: TGTGCCAGCAGTGTCCGGGACAGGGGAGAGCAGTACTTC.

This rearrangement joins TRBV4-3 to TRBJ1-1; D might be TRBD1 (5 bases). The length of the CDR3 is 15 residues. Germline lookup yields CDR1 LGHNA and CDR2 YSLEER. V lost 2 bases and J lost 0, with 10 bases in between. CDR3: CASSQQTVMNTEAFF. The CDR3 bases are TGCGCCAGCAGCCAACAGACAGTTATGAACACTGAAGCTTTCTTT.

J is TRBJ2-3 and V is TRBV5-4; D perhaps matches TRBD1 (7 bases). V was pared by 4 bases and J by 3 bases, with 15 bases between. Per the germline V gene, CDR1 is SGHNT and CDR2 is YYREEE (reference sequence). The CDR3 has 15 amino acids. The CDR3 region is CASSTRQGGTDTQYF. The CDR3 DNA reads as TGTGCCAGCAGCACGCGACAGGGAGGAACAGATACGCAGTATTTT.

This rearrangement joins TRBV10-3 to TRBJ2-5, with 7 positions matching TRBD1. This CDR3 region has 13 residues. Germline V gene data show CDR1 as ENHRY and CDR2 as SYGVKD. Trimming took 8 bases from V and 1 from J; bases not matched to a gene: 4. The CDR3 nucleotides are TGTGCCATCTCCGGGACAGTCCAAGAGACCCAGTACTTC. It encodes CAISGTVQETQYF.

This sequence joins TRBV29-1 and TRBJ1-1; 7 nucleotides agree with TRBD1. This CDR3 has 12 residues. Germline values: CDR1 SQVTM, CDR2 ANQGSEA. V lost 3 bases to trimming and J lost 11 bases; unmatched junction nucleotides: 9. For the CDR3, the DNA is TGCAGCGTTGACTTATTAACAGGGGCGGCTTTCTTT. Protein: CSVDLLTGAAFF.

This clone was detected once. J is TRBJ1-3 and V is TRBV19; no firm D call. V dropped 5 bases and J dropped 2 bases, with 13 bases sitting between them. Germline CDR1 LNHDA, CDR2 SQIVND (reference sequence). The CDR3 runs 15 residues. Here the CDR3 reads CASSPQRLTGNTIYF. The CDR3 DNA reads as TGTGCCAGTAGTCCCCAGCGGCTGACTGGAAACACCATATATTTT.

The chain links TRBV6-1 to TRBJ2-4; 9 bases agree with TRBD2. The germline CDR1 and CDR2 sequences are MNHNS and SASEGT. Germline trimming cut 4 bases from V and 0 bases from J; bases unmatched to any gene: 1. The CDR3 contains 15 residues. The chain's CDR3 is CASSASGVAKNIQYF. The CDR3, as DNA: TGTGCCAGCAGTGCTAGCGGGGTAGCCAAAAACATTCAGTACTTC.

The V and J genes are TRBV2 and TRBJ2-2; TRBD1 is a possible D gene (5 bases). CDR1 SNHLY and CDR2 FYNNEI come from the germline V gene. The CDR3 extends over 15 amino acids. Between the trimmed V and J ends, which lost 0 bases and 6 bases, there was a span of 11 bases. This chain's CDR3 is CASSEAGPVAGELFF. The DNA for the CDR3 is TGTGCCAGCAGTGAAGCGGGGCCTGTCGCCGGGGAGCTGTTTTTT. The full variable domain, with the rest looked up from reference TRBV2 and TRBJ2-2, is EPEVTQTPSHQVTQMGQEVILRCVPISNHLYFYWYRQILGQKVEFLVSFYNNEISEKSEIFDDQFSVERPDGSNFTLKIRSTKLEDSAMYFCASSEAGPVAGELFFGEGSRLTVL.

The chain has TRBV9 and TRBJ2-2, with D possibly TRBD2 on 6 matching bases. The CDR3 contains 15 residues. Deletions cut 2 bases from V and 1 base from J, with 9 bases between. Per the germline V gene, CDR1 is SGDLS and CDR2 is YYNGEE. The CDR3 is CASSVGGGNTGELFF. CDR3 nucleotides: TGTGCCAGCAGCGTTGGGGGAGGGAACACCGGGGAGCTGTTTTTT.

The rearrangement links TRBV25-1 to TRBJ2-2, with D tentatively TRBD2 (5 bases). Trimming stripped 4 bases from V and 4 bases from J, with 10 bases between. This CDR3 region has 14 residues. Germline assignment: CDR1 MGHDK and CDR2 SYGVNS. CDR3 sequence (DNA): TGTGCCAGCAGTGTTCTGGGGAGCACCGGGGAGCTGTTTTTT. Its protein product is CASSVLGSTGELFF. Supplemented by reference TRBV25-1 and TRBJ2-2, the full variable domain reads EADIYQTPRYLVIGTGKKITLECSQTMGHDKMYWYQQDPGMELHLIHYSYGVNSTEKGDLSSESTVSRIRTEHFPLTLESARPSHTSQYLCASSVLGSTGELFFGEGSRLTVL.

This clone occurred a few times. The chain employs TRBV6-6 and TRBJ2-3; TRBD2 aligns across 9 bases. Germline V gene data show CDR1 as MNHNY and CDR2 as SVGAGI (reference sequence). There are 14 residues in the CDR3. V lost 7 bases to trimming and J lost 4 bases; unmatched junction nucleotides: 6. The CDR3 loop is CASNLAGEPDTQYF. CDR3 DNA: TGTGCCAGCAACTTAGCGGGGGAACCAGATACGCAGTATTTT.

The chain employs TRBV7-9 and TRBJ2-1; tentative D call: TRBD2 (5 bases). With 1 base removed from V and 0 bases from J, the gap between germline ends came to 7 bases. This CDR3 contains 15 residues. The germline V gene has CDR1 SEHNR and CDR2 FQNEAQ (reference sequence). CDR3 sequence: CASSLGAASYNEQFF. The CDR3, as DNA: TGTGCCAGCAGCTTAGGAGCGGCCTCCTACAATGAGCAGTTCTTC.

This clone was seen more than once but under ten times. This CDR3 is CASSSTSGRAPDTQYF. CDR3 DNA: TGTGCCAGCAGTTCTACTAGCGGGAGGGCCCCAGATACGCAGTATTTT. The chain has TRBV28 and TRBJ2-3; TRBD2 matches at 13 bases. The V gene's germline CDR1 is MDHEN and CDR2 SYDVKM. CDR3 length equals 16 residues. With 4 bases clipped from V and 4 bases from J, the junction kept 5 bases outside the gene matches.

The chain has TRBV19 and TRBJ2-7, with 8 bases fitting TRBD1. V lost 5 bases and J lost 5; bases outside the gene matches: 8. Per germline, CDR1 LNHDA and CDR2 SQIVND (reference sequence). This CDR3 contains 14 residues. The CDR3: CASSPGQDRNEQYF. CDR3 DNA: TGTGCCAGTAGTCCGGGACAGGATAGGAACGAGCAGTACTTC.

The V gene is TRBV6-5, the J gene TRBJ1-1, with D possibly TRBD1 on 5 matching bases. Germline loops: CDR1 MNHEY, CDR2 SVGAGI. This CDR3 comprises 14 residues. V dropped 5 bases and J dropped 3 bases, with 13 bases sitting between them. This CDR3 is CASSLQGGDTEAFF. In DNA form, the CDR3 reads TGTGCCAGCAGTCTTCAGGGAGGGGACACTGAAGCTTTCTTT.

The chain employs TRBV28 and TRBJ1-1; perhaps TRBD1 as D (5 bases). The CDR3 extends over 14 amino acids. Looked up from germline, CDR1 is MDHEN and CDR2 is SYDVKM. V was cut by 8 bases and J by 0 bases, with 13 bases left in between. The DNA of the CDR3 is TGTGCCAGCGGGGGGTGGGCCCTGAACACTGAAGCTTTCTTT. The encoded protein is CASGGWALNTEAFF.